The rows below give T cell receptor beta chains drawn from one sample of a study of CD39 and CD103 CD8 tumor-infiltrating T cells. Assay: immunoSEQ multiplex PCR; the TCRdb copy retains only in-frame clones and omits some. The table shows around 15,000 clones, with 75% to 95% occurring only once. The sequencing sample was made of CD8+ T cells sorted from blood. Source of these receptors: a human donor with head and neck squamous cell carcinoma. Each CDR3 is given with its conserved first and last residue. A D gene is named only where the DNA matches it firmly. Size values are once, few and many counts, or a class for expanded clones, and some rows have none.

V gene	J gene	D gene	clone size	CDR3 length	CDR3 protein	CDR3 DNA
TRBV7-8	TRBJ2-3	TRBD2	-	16	CASSSQRGGLTDTQYF	TGTGCCAGCAGCTCCCAGCGGGGGGGCTTAACAGATACGCAGTATTTT
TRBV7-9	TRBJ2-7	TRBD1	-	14	CASSRDRDNYEQYF	TGTGCCAGCAGCCGTGACAGGGACAACTACGAGCAGTACTTC
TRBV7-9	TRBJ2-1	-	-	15	CASSYVGSSYNEQFF	TGTGCCAGCAGCTACGTAGGGAGCTCCTACAATGAGCAGTTCTTC
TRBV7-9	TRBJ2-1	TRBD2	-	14	CASSTETSQPLSFF	TGTGCCAGCAGCACTGAGACTAGCCAACCCCTTTCGTTCTTC
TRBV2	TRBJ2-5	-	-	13	CASSEWIRETQYF	TGTGCCAGCAGTGAATGGATCCGGGAGACCCAGTACTTC
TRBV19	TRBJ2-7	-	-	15	CASSIGVGLPYEQYF	TGTGCCAGTAGTATCGGGGTAGGGCTCCCGTACGAGCAGTACTTC
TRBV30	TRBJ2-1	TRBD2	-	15	CAWTTSGGAYNEQFF	TGTGCCTGGACTACTAGCGGGGGGGCCTACAATGAGCAGTTCTTC
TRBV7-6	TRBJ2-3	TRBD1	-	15	CASSLTGADTDTQYF	TGTGCCAGCAGCTTGACAGGGGCCGACACAGATACGCAGTATTTT
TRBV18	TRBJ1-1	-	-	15	CASSPPGSMNTEAFF	TGTGCCAGCTCACCACCCGGCAGTATGAACACTGAAGCTTTCTTT
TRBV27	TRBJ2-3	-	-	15	CASTTWPTTTDTQYF	TGTGCCAGCACGACTTGGCCAACTACCACAGATACGCAGTATTTT
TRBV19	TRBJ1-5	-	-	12	CASKDGNQPQHF	TGTGCCAGTAAGGACGGGAATCAGCCCCAGCATTTT
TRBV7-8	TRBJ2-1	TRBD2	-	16	CASSAEERGMDNEQFF	TGTGCCAGCAGCGCCGAGGAGCGGGGCATGGACAATGAGCAGTTCTTC
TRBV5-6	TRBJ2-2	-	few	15	CASSLVGAGAGELFF	TGTGCCAGCAGCTTGGTGGGGGCGGGTGCCGGGGAGCTGTTTTTT
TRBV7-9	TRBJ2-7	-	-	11	CASSSTYEQYF	TGTGCCAGCAGCTCTACCTACGAGCAGTACTTC
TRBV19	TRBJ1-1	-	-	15	CASSLAGILGVEAFF	TGTGCCAGTAGCCTCGCAGGGATCCTTGGCGTTGAAGCTTTCTTT
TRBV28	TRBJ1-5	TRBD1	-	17	CASSTNRQGGWNSPQHF	TGTGCCAGCAGTACAAATAGACAGGGCGGTTGGAATTCGCCCCAGCATTTT
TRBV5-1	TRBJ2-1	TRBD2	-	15	CASSLGLAESNEQFF	TGCGCCAGCAGCTTGGGACTAGCGGAGAGCAATGAGCAGTTCTTC
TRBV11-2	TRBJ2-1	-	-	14	CASSAGLSYNEQFF	TGTGCCAGCAGCGCCGGACTGTCCTACAATGAGCAGTTCTTC
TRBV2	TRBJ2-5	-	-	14	CASSEGVREETQYF	TGTGCCAGCAGTGAAGGAGTTAGAGAAGAGACCCAGTACTTC